Listed below are T cell receptor beta chains from one sample, sequenced in a study of blood T cell repertoires in COVID-19. Using immunoSEQ multiplex PCR, the repertoire was profiled, and TCRdb retains in-frame clones only, with some absent. The repertoire holds 130,000 to 150,000 clones, with 85% to 90% as singletons. The sample was peripheral blood. The source is a man aged 80 or over with acute or convalescent COVID-19. Each CDR3 is given with its conserved first and last residue. D genes are given only for firm matches. A clone size is listed for some rows: how often the clone was seen (once, few, many), or a class if it is expanded.

v_gene	j_gene	d_gene	abundance	CDR3aa	CDR3nt
TRBV28	TRBJ2-1	-	-	CASRETGLGRNEQFF	TGTGCCAGCAGGGAAACAGGGTTGGGTCGCAATGAGCAGTTCTTC
TRBV6-5	TRBJ2-1	-	-	CASRAPGYNEQFF	TGTGCCAGCAGGGCCCCCGGGTACAATGAGCAGTTCTTC
TRBV7-9	TRBJ2-7	TRBD1	once	CASKTGPSSYEQYF	TGTGCCAGCAAGACAGGGCCAAGCTCCTACGAGCAGTACTTC
TRBV6-6	TRBJ2-1	TRBD2	-	CASRVAGGTLLEQFF	TGTGCCAGCAGGGTAGCGGGGGGCACACTCCTAGAGCAGTTCTTC
TRBV13	TRBJ2-1	-	-	CASSLQRNEQFF	TGTGCCAGCAGCCTGCAGCGTAATGAGCAGTTCTTC
TRBV13	TRBJ2-3	TRBD2	-	CASSTSGGATDTQYF	TGTGCCAGCAGCACTAGCGGGGGGGCCACAGATACGCAGTATTTT
TRBV27	TRBJ1-6	TRBD1	once	CASFTGTGLSWSSPLHF	TGTGCCAGCTTTACCGGGACAGGCCTGAGTTGGAGTTCACCCCTCCACTTT
TRBV20-1	TRBJ2-7	TRBD1	-	CSASSGTGTYEQYF	TGCAGTGCTAGTTCCGGGACAGGGACCTACGAGCAGTACTTC
TRBV4-1	TRBJ1-5	-	-	CASSQEGRGQPQHF	TGCGCCAGCAGCCAAGAAGGTAGGGGACAGCCCCAGCATTTT
TRBV29-1	TRBJ2-7	-	-	CSVAIDRTYEQYF	TGCAGCGTCGCGATTGACAGGACCTACGAGCAGTACTTC
TRBV5-1	TRBJ2-1	TRBD1	-	CASSLRGQGDGNEQFF	TGCGCCAGCAGCTTGCGAGGACAGGGGGATGGCAATGAGCAGTTCTTC
TRBV2	TRBJ2-2	-	-	CASARGNTGELFF	TGTGCCAGTGCCCGGGGGAACACCGGGGAGCTGTTTTTT
TRBV19	TRBJ2-2	TRBD1	-	CASSDRDRLTGELFF	TGTGCCAGTAGTGACCGGGACAGGCTGACCGGGGAGCTGTTTTTT
TRBV6-5	TRBJ1-1	TRBD1	-	CASRRTGQDEAFF	TGTGCCAGCAGACGGACCGGACAGGATGAAGCTTTCTTT
TRBV5-1	TRBJ1-1	-	-	CASSLSDVNTEAFF	TGCGCCAGCAGCTTAAGCGACGTGAACACTGAAGCTTTCTTT
TRBV5-1	TRBJ2-2	-	once	CASISLERGTGELFF	TGCGCCAGCATCTCACTCGAAAGGGGCACCGGGGAGCTGTTTTTT
TRBV10-3	TRBJ2-2	TRBD2	-	CAALAGRDSTGELFF	TGTGCCGCCTTAGCGGGGAGAGACAGCACCGGGGAGCTGTTTTTT